The next 32 T cell receptor beta chains were all read from a single sample in a study of shared clonotypes between healthy human individuals. Sequencing was performed with immunoSEQ multiplex PCR; in TCRdb, only in-frame clones are kept and a portion is missing. The sample contains 560,000 or so clones, approximately 96% of which appear only once. Naive CD8 cells were CD45RO-negative, positively selected for CCR7, excluding terminally differentiated effector memory CD45RA+ cells. Sequencing was done on a sample of naive CD8+ T cells sorted from blood. These receptors came from a woman between 25 and 40 years old in good health.

This chain connects TRBV5-1 to TRBJ2-3; a weak D match, TRBD1 (6 bases). From germline, CDR1 is SGHRS and CDR2 YFSETQ. Trimming left V 0 bases short and J 2 bases short, with 10 bases between. This CDR3 has 15 residues. In nucleotides, the CDR3 is TGCGCCAGCAGCTTGGCCCCAGGGGACACAGATACGCAGTATTTT. It encodes CASSLAPGDTDTQYF.

The chain recombines TRBV7-2 with TRBJ2-3; D perhaps matches TRBD2 (5 bases). Trimming left V 5 bases short and J 5 bases short, with 17 bases between. The CDR3 loop spans 15 amino acids. Germline lookup yields CDR1 SGHTA and CDR2 FQGNSA. The CDR3 coding sequence is TGTGCCAGCAGCCCTCACGGCGGGTTTGGAGATACGCAGTATTTT. This translates into CASSPHGGFGDTQYF.

This clone was detected only once. The rearrangement links TRBV6-5 to TRBJ2-5, with TRBD1 matching over 9 bases. The J call may be faulty, since TRBJ2-7 better matches the DNA end. CDR3 size: 15 residues. Germline V gene sequence: CDR1 MNHEY, CDR2 SVGAGI. The DNA for the CDR3 is TGTGCCAGCAGTTACGAGGCGACAGGGGGGATCGAGCAGTACTTC. It specifies CASSYEATGGIEQYF.

The chain recombines TRBV7-6 with TRBJ2-7; D tentatively reads TRBD1 or TRBD2 (5 bases each). Germline V lookup: CDR1 SGHVS, CDR2 FNYEAQ. This CDR3 has 13 residues. Trimming stripped 4 bases from V and 4 bases from J, with 11 bases between. The CDR3 sequence: CASSWGSGYEQYF. The CDR3 DNA sequence: TGTGCCAGCAGCTGGGGGTCGGGGTACGAGCAGTACTTC.

This rearrangement joins TRBV27 to TRBJ2-6, with D perhaps TRBD2 (6 bases). Germline CDR1 is MNHEY and CDR2 is SMNVEV (reference sequence). The CDR3 runs to 14 residues. V was shortened by 7 bases and J by 3 bases, with 10 bases between the two germline ends. In nucleotides, the CDR3 is TGTGCCAGCAAACCGGGGGTTGGGGCCAACGTCCTGACTTTC. This gives the protein CASKPGVGANVLTF. Drawing the rest from reference TRBV27 and TRBJ2-6, the complete variable domain is EAQVTQNPRYLITVTGKKLTVTCSQNMNHEYMSWYRQDPGLGLRQIYYSMNVEVTDKGDVPEGYKVSRKEKRNFPLILESPSPNQTSLYFCASKPGVGANVLTFGAGSRLTVL.

The chain employs TRBV29-1 and TRBJ2-1; 10 bases map to TRBD2. The V gene end was trimmed by 2 bases and the J gene end by 6 bases; junction bases not matched to a gene: 4. The CDR3 contains 14 residues. The germline V gene encodes CDR1 SQVTM and CDR2 ANQGSEA. The CDR3 bases are TGCAGCGTTGAAATAGCGGGAGGAGTCAATGAGCAGTTCTTC. This sequence encodes CSVEIAGGVNEQFF.

V and J are TRBV28 and TRBJ1-1; possible D gene TRBD1, 5 bases. Germline V gene data show CDR1 as MDHEN and CDR2 as SYDVKM. Trimming removed 3 bases from V and 3 bases from J, with 17 bases in between. CDR3 size: 16 residues. The CDR3 DNA reads TGTGCCAGCAGTTTTTCTACGGGGGGGTATGACACTGAAGCTTTCTTT. Translating gives CASSFSTGGYDTEAFF.

The V and J genes are TRBV29-1 and TRBJ2-1, with D possibly being TRBD1 (5 bases). Germline-derived CDR1 and CDR2 are SQVTM and ANQGSEA. The CDR3 runs 14 residues. V lost 7 bases and J 9 bases, leaving 22 bases between the germline ends. The CDR3: CSAPIPEGVGEQFF. The CDR3 DNA is TGCAGCGCACCCATCCCTGAAGGGGTGGGTGAGCAGTTCTTC.

The chain recombines TRBV28 with TRBJ2-1; 13 positions agree with TRBD2. This CDR3 has 15 amino acids. The junction had 5 bases not matched to a gene; V was cut back by 4 bases and J by 8 bases. Per germline, CDR1 MDHEN and CDR2 SYDVKM. The DNA for the CDR3 is TGTGCCAGCAGTTCCTGGACTAGCGGGAGCGATGAGCAGTTCTTC. Translation: CASSSWTSGSDEQFF.

J is TRBJ2-1 and V is TRBV30; unclear D gene. CDR3 length: 12 residues. Trimming stripped 3 bases from V and 5 bases from J, with 8 bases between. From germline, CDR1 is GTSNPN and CDR2 SVGIG (reference sequence). CDR3 residues: CAWRYQNNEQFF. The CDR3 DNA sequence: TGTGCCTGGAGGTACCAGAACAATGAGCAGTTCTTC.

Here the CDR3 reads CASSEALHGGAAGELFF. The CDR3 DNA reads as TGTGCCAGCAGTGAAGCGCTTCATGGGGGTGCGGCCGGGGAGCTGTTTTTT. The chain joins TRBV2 to TRBJ2-2; D possibly uses TRBD1 or TRBD2 (5 bases each). The V gene's germline CDR1 is SNHLY and CDR2 FYNNEI. V was trimmed by 0 bases and J by 6 bases, leaving 17 bases between them. The CDR3 totals 17 residues.

The gene calls are TRBV6-6 and TRBJ2-5; D may match TRBD1 or TRBD2 (5 bases each). Germline CDR1 reads MNHNY; CDR2 reads SVGAGI (reference sequence). This CDR3 is built from 15 residues. The V end was cut by 2 bases, the J end by 4 bases, with 14 bases between. The CDR3 nucleotides read TGTGCCAGCAGTTACGGGACGGCCCTAGGAGAGACCCAGTACTTC. It translates to CASSYGTALGETQYF.

The chain recombines TRBV4-1 with TRBJ2-2; a weak D match, TRBD1 (6 bases). This CDR3 contains 18 residues. Trimming took off 1 base at V and 1 base at J, with 16 bases between the two ends. Germline V CDR1 and CDR2: MGHRA, YSYEKL. In nucleotides, the CDR3 is TGCGCCAGCAGCCAAGCTAAACCGGGACAACTGAACACCGGGGAGCTGTTTTTT. Translation gives CASSQAKPGQLNTGELFF.

The chain combines TRBV6-1 with TRBJ2-1; tentative D call: TRBD2 (5 bases). The CDR3 loop spans 13 amino acids. Trimming pared 6 bases from V and 8 bases from J, leaving 14 bases between. Germline CDR1 and CDR2: MNHNS and SASEGT. This chain's CDR3 is CASSKGSIDEQFF. DNA of the CDR3: TGTGCCAGCAGCAAAGGGAGTATCGATGAGCAGTTCTTC.

The V call is TRBV7-9, the J call TRBJ1-1; tentative D call: TRBD1 (6 bases). V was trimmed by 6 bases and J by 3 bases, leaving 14 bases between them. CDR1 and CDR2 (germline): SEHNR, FQNEAQ (reference sequence). This CDR3 has 14 residues. DNA for the CDR3: TGTGCCAGCAGTTACGGAAGGGGGGACACTGAAGCTTTCTTT. Residues: CASSYGRGDTEAFF.

The V call is TRBV5-6, the J call TRBJ2-7; weak D call: TRBD2 (7 bases). CDR3 length: 14 residues. Trimming stripped 0 bases from V and 4 bases from J, with 11 bases between. Germline CDR1 SGHDT, CDR2 YYEEEE. CDR3 region: CASSLAGGMYEQYF. DNA for the CDR3: TGTGCCAGCAGCTTGGCGGGGGGCATGTACGAGCAGTACTTC.

V is TRBV9 and J is TRBJ2-7, with D possibly being TRBD1 (5 bases). The V gene's germline CDR1 is SGDLS and CDR2 YYNGEE. This CDR3 spans 13 amino acids. V dropped 4 bases and J dropped 4 bases, with 12 bases sitting between them. CDR3 nucleotide sequence: TGTGCCAGCAGCTCAGGACATTCGTACGAGCAGTACTTC. Protein sequence: CASSSGHSYEQYF.

V is TRBV5-4 and J is TRBJ1-4; tentatively, D is TRBD1 (6 bases). CDR3 size: 14 residues. V was clipped by 5 bases and J by 3 bases, with 11 bases between them. Germline lookup yields CDR1 SGHNT and CDR2 YYREEE (reference sequence). CDR3 bases: TGTGCCAGCAGTACAGGGTCAGCTAATGAAAAACTGTTTTTT. This gives the protein CASSTGSANEKLFF.

This chain uses TRBV13 with TRBJ2-7, with D possibly called TRBD1 or TRBD2 (5 bases each). The V and J ends lost 4 bases and 3 bases respectively, with 13 bases between them. Per the germline V gene, CDR1 is PRHDT and CDR2 is FYEKMQ (reference sequence). The CDR3 spans 14 residues. The CDR3 DNA is TGTGCCAGCAGCTGGGGCCGGGGCGGCTACGAGCAGTACTTC. Residues: CASSWGRGGYEQYF.

V and J are TRBV4-1 and TRBJ1-3; TRBD1 might be the D (5 bases). Trimming removed 7 bases at V and 4 bases at J, with 23 bases between. This CDR3 comprises 17 residues. Germline values: CDR1 MGHRA, CDR2 YSYEKL. The CDR3 reads CASTARPGRDLGNTIYF. The CDR3 nucleotides read TGCGCCAGCACCGCAAGACCGGGTCGGGACCTGGGAAACACCATATATTTT.

This chain links TRBV2 with TRBJ2-1; 8 nucleotides align to TRBD1. The V segment lost 11 bases and the J segment 8 bases; nucleotides outside the gene matches: 11. The CDR3 has 13 residues. Germline lookup yields CDR1 SNHLY and CDR2 FYNNEI. The CDR3, as DNA: TGTGCCGCCGAAGGACAGGGAAGCGATGAGCAGTTCTTC. Amino acids: CAAEGQGSDEQFF.

The chain has TRBV7-2 and TRBJ2-3; D is ambiguous. With 1 base removed from V and 0 bases from J, the gap between germline ends came to 8 bases. Germline lookup yields CDR1 SGHTA and CDR2 FQGNSA. The CDR3 covers 15 residues. The CDR3 DNA follows: TGTGCCAGCAGCTTAGGTACTCTCAGCACAGATACGCAGTATTTT. It translates to CASSLGTLSTDTQYF.

The chain is built from TRBV19 and TRBJ2-1, with a tentative D call TRBD2 (5 bases). Germline CDR1 LNHDA, CDR2 SQIVND (reference sequence). This CDR3 is 11 amino acids long. The V end lost 4 bases, the J end lost 9 bases, and 7 bases lay between the germline ends. CDR3 sequence: CASSTAGEQFF. CDR3 DNA sequence: TGTGCCAGTAGTACTGCGGGTGAGCAGTTCTTC.

This clone was seen only once. This sequence joins TRBV6-1 and TRBJ1-2; no clear D. CDR3 length equals 14 residues. The V end lost 0 bases, the J end lost 4 bases, and 9 bases lay between the germline ends. Per the germline V gene, CDR1 is MNHNS and CDR2 is SASEGT. CDR3 protein: CASSEAARSYGYTF. Here the CDR3 DNA reads TGTGCCAGCAGTGAAGCGGCCCGGAGCTATGGCTACACCTTC.

The gene calls are TRBV7-9 and TRBJ2-3; D gene uncertain. The CDR3 is 12 amino acids. Germline CDR1 and CDR2: SEHNR and FQNEAQ (reference sequence). Deletions cut 8 bases from V and 2 bases from J, with 8 bases between. Here the CDR3 reads CASGFITDTQYF. The CDR3 DNA reads TGTGCCAGCGGGTTTATCACAGATACGCAGTATTTT.

This sequence joins TRBV6-1 and TRBJ2-7; a possible D gene is TRBD2 (5 bases). The CDR3 is 16 amino acids. The ends were cut back, 4 bases at V and 0 bases at J, with 16 bases in the middle. CDR1 MNHNS and CDR2 SASEGT come from the germline V gene. CDR3 sequence reads: CASSVGRGMSSYEQYF. The CDR3 DNA follows: TGTGCCAGCAGTGTTGGGAGAGGGATGAGCTCCTACGAGCAGTACTTC.

The chain recombines TRBV4-1 with TRBJ2-7; D remains ambiguous. The CDR3 is made up of 15 amino acids. Per germline, CDR1 MGHRA and CDR2 YSYEKL. Trimming removed 2 bases from V and 0 bases from J, with 11 bases in between. The CDR3 sequence is CASSQLSQSSYEQYF. CDR3 bases: TGCGCCAGCAGCCAACTCAGTCAAAGCTCCTACGAGCAGTACTTC.

The chain employs TRBV7-8 and TRBJ1-1; maybe TRBD1 (6 bases). V was cut by 8 bases and J by 4 bases, with 14 bases left in between. The CDR3 has 13 amino acids. The germline V gene encodes CDR1 SGHVS and CDR2 FQNEAQ. CDR3 nucleotides: TGTGCCAGCGCCCAGGGGTTGTTCACTGAAGCTTTCTTT. This sequence encodes CASAQGLFTEAFF.

CDR3 bases: TGTGCCAGCAGTTACTCGTCAGGGTTCAGTAACTATGGCTACACCTTC. Translation: CASSYSSGFSNYGYTF. The rearrangement links TRBV6-5 to TRBJ1-2; TRBD1 is a possible D gene (5 bases). The germline V and J ends were trimmed by 0 bases and 1 base, with 12 bases remaining between them. There are 16 residues in the CDR3. Germline V CDR1 and CDR2: MNHEY, SVGAGI.

The chain has TRBV25-1 and TRBJ2-7; 7 bases agree with TRBD2. The germline CDR1 and CDR2 sequences are MGHDK and SYGVNS. The length of the CDR3 is 13 residues. Trimming took 11 bases from V and 4 from J; bases not matched to a gene: 11. The CDR3 DNA reads TGTGCCCGCGGGACTAAGCCGGCGTACGAGCAGTACTTC. This gives the protein CARGTKPAYEQYF.

V usage is TRBV7-9 and J usage is TRBJ2-5; D unresolved. CDR3 length equals 13 residues. Between the trimmed V and J ends, which lost 2 bases and 5 bases, there was a span of 9 bases. Germline V gives CDR1 SEHNR, CDR2 FQNEAQ (reference sequence). The CDR3, as DNA: TGTGCCAGCAGCTTAACCCAAGCGGAGACCCAGTACTTC. This gives the protein CASSLTQAETQYF.

This chain uses TRBV19 with TRBJ2-7, with 11 bases fitting TRBD2. Germline V gene sequence: CDR1 LNHDA, CDR2 SQIVND (reference sequence). The CDR3 covers 15 residues. The ends lost 5 bases at V and 1 base at J; junction bases unmatched: 4. The CDR3 loop is CASSFTSGRSYEQYF. DNA for the CDR3: TGTGCCAGTAGTTTCACTAGCGGGAGATCCTACGAGCAGTACTTC. Full variable domain (missing parts from reference TRBV19 and TRBJ2-7): DGGITQSPKYLFRKEGQNVTLSCEQNLNHDAMYWYRQDPGQGLRLIYYSQIVNDFQKGDIAEGYSVSREKKESFPLTVTSAQKNPTAFYLCASSFTSGRSYEQYFGPGTRLTVT.